Below are 30 T cell receptor beta chains sequenced from a single sample in a study of identifying expanded T cells in peripheral blood. Using immunoSEQ multiplex PCR, the repertoire was profiled, and TCRdb retains in-frame clones only, with some absent. Counted here are 85,000 to 90,000 clones, roughly 86% occurring once; the ten biggest clones make up 5.5% to 6.5%. What was sequenced was blood. These receptors originate from a person between 18 and 75 years old in good health.

The chain links TRBV2 to TRBJ1-6; a weak D match, TRBD1 (5 bases). CDR1 and CDR2 (germline): SNHLY, FYNNEI. CDR3 length: 13 residues. Trimming pared 9 bases from V and 7 bases from J, leaving 13 bases between. CDR3 coding DNA: TGTGCCAGATCGGGACGCTCCAATTCACCCCTCCACTTT. Translated: CARSGRSNSPLHF.

The chain recombines TRBV6-5 with TRBJ2-3; unclear D gene. Germline V CDR1 and CDR2: MNHEY, SVGAGI. The ends were cut back, 1 base at V and 6 bases at J, with 14 bases in the middle. The CDR3 runs 15 residues. In nucleotides, the CDR3 is TGTGCCAGCAGTTACTTAGCAGCACCCGCCGATACGCAGTATTTT. Translating gives CASSYLAAPADTQYF.

This chain links TRBV27 with TRBJ2-7, with no clear D. CDR1 is MNHEY, CDR2 SMNVEV, per germline (reference sequence). This CDR3 comprises 13 residues. Trimming cost V 0 bases and J 5 bases, with 8 bases left between them. In DNA form, the CDR3 reads TGTGCCAGCAGTTTATCGTTAAGAAACGAGCAGTACTTC. Protein sequence: CASSLSLRNEQYF.

The chain recombines TRBV5-1 with TRBJ2-7; D is ambiguous. Germline CDR1 reads SGHRS; CDR2 reads YFSETQ. This CDR3 comprises 15 residues. Between the trimmed V and J ends, which lost 0 bases and 3 bases, there was a span of 13 bases. The CDR3 sequence is CASSLAPGTNYEQYF. DNA of the CDR3: TGCGCCAGCAGCTTGGCCCCCGGAACAAACTACGAGCAGTACTTC. Full variable domain (missing parts from reference TRBV5-1 and TRBJ2-7): KAGVTQTPRYLIKTRGQQVTLSCSPISGHRSVSWYQQTPGQGLQFLFEYFSETQRNKGNFPGRFSGRQFSNSRSEMNVSTLELGDSALYLCASSLAPGTNYEQYFGPGTRLTVT.

The V gene is TRBV5-5, the J gene TRBJ2-3, with 12 positions matching TRBD2. V shed 4 bases, J shed 3 bases, and the junction held 3 bases outside the gene matches. Germline V lookup: CDR1 SGHKS, CDR2 YYEKEE (reference sequence). The CDR3 contains 15 residues. The chain's CDR3 is CASSPTSGGTDTQYF. The CDR3 nucleotides read TGTGCCAGCAGCCCTACTAGCGGGGGGACAGATACGCAGTATTTT.

This rearrangement joins TRBV9 to TRBJ1-6; D gene unclear. Trimming pared 2 bases from V and 2 bases from J, leaving 11 bases between. This CDR3 comprises 16 residues. Germline CDR1 reads SGDLS; CDR2 reads YYNGEE. The CDR3 is CASSVEAVPYNSPLHF. Written as DNA, the CDR3 is TGTGCCAGCAGCGTCGAGGCAGTCCCCTATAATTCACCCCTCCACTTT. The complete variable domain, with remaining parts taken from reference TRBV9 and TRBJ1-6, reads DSGVTQTPKHLITATGQRVTLRCSPRSGDLSVYWYQQSLDQGLQFLIQYYNGEERAKGNILERFSAQQFPDLHSELNLSSLELGDSALYFCASSVEAVPYNSPLHFGNGTRLTVT.

The rearrangement links TRBV6-6 to TRBJ1-2, with a possible D match to TRBD1 (5 bases). V lost 8 bases to trimming and J lost 8 bases, with 18 bases between them. This CDR3 contains 13 residues. CDR1 and CDR2 (germline): MNHNY, SVGAGI (reference sequence). In nucleotides, the CDR3 is TGTGCCAGCGGCCTCGGACAATCGTTAGGCTACACCTTC. Its protein product is CASGLGQSLGYTF.

The V and J genes are TRBV19 and TRBJ1-5; no reliable D call. This CDR3 spans 12 amino acids. CDR1 and CDR2 from the germline V gene are LNHDA and SQIVND (reference sequence). V lost 6 bases to trimming and J lost 0 bases, with 3 bases between them. The CDR3 loop reads CASSLSNQPQHF. CDR3 nucleotides: TGTGCCAGTAGCCTTAGCAATCAGCCCCAGCATTTT.

The rearrangement links TRBV19 to TRBJ1-1; D unclear. The V gene lost 3 bases and the J gene lost 5 bases, with 10 bases spanning the gap. The CDR3 spans 13 residues. The germline CDR1 and CDR2 sequences are LNHDA and SQIVND (reference sequence). This CDR3 reads CASSIASRTEAFF. CDR3 nucleotides: TGTGCCAGTAGTATCGCGAGTCGGACTGAAGCTTTCTTT.

The gene calls are TRBV5-1 and TRBJ2-1; 8 bases are a match to TRBD1. Germline values: CDR1 SGHRS, CDR2 YFSETQ. This CDR3 is 15 amino acids long. Trimming took 8 bases from V and 4 from J; bases not matched to a gene: 11. The CDR3 bases are TGCGCCAGTTTTAGAGCAGGGGGCGAGTACAATGAGCAGTTCTTC. Residues: CASFRAGGEYNEQFF.

The CDR3 bases are TGTGCCTGGAGTGGTAGTAATTCACCCCTCCACTTT. It translates to CAWSGSNSPLHF. J is TRBJ1-6 and V is TRBV30; D is undetermined. Trimming took 1 base from V and 6 from J, leaving 4 bases between them. CDR1 and CDR2 (germline): GTSNPN, SVGIG (reference sequence). The CDR3 sequence is 12 residues long.

The rearrangement links TRBV5-6 to TRBJ2-7; maybe TRBD1 (6 bases). CDR3 length: 16 amino acids. V lost 1 base and J lost 0, with 14 bases in between. Germline CDR1 reads SGHDT; CDR2 reads YYEEEE. The CDR3 here is CASSLNGQTSSYEQYF. The CDR3 DNA reads TGTGCCAGCAGCTTGAATGGACAGACCAGCTCCTACGAGCAGTACTTC.

The gene calls are TRBV6-5 and TRBJ1-5; TRBD1 might be the D (5 bases). CDR1 is MNHEY, CDR2 SVGAGI, per germline. The CDR3 is 14 residues long. Trimming removed 6 bases at V and 5 bases at J, with 14 bases between. In DNA form, the CDR3 reads TGTGCCAGCAGCAGAGGGGATCGGGATCAGCCCCAGCATTTT. It is translated as CASSRGDRDQPQHF.

The CDR3 loop reads CATYRGLNTEAFF. DNA of the CDR3: TGTGCCACTTACAGGGGTCTGAACACTGAAGCTTTCTTT. This chain uses TRBV6-5 with TRBJ1-1, with 7 bases that match TRBD1. Germline CDR1 is MNHEY and CDR2 is SVGAGI. With V trimmed by 10 bases and J by 0 bases, 5 bases remained unmatched. The CDR3 is made up of 13 amino acids.

J is TRBJ1-5 and V is TRBV27; no reliable D call. Germline assignment: CDR1 MNHEY and CDR2 SMNVEV (reference sequence). CDR3 length: 14 amino acids. V was cut by 2 bases and J by 4 bases, with 9 bases left in between. CDR3 loop: CASSLRPENQPQHF. DNA for the CDR3: TGTGCCAGCAGTTTAAGGCCAGAGAATCAGCCCCAGCATTTT.

This chain uses TRBV29-1 with TRBJ2-5; TRBD2 aligns across 12 bases. Germline values: CDR1 SQVTM, CDR2 ANQGSEA. The CDR3 covers 14 residues. Trimming cost V 6 bases and J 3 bases; bases outside gene matches: 5. The CDR3 sequence is CSVGLAGGKETQYF. The CDR3 bases are TGCAGCGTGGGGCTAGCGGGGGGGAAAGAGACCCAGTACTTC.

The V gene is TRBV27, the J gene TRBJ1-1; perhaps TRBD1 as D (6 bases). The length of the CDR3 is 13 residues. The V and J ends lost 4 bases and 4 bases respectively, with 10 bases between them. CDR1 is MNHEY and CDR2 is SMNVEV in the germline V gene (reference sequence). CDR3 residues: CASSSTGPTEAFF. In DNA form, the CDR3 reads TGTGCCAGCAGTTCAACAGGGCCCACTGAAGCTTTCTTT.

The chain combines TRBV5-4 with TRBJ1-1; D is unresolved. CDR3 size: 14 residues. V shed 1 base and J shed 0 bases, with 7 bases lying between them. Germline CDR1 SGHNT, CDR2 YYREEE (reference sequence). The chain's CDR3 is CASSLYGLNTEAFF. The CDR3 nucleotides read TGTGCCAGCAGCTTGTATGGGTTGAACACTGAAGCTTTCTTT.

This chain links TRBV30 with TRBJ2-1; TRBD1 aligns across 7 bases. The CDR3 length is 13 residues. V trimming: 5 bases; J trimming: 5 bases; junction bases outside the gene matches: 6. Germline lookup yields CDR1 GTSNPN and CDR2 SVGIG (reference sequence). CDR3 in amino acids: CAWERDRDNEQFF. The CDR3 nucleotides read TGTGCCTGGGAACGGGACAGAGACAATGAGCAGTTCTTC.

This chain links TRBV6-1 with TRBJ2-7; D is unresolved. Trimming took 3 bases from V and 2 from J, leaving 14 bases between them. Germline V gives CDR1 MNHNS, CDR2 SASEGT. The CDR3 has 15 residues. The CDR3 DNA follows: TGTGCCAGCAGTGACTTTCAGTCACCACCCTACGAGCAGTACTTC. The encoded protein is CASSDFQSPPYEQYF.

The rearrangement joins TRBV2 to TRBJ1-4; tentative D call: TRBD1 (6 bases). Germline CDR1 reads SNHLY; CDR2 reads FYNNEI. This CDR3 is 15 amino acids long. Trimming took 6 bases from V and 8 from J, leaving 19 bases between them. This CDR3 is CASRGGQGSGEKLFF. CDR3 nucleotides: TGTGCCAGCAGAGGGGGACAAGGTTCGGGGGAAAAACTGTTTTTT.

This chain connects TRBV13 to TRBJ1-1, with D tentatively TRBD1 (5 bases). Germline V lookup: CDR1 PRHDT, CDR2 FYEKMQ (reference sequence). V gave up 3 bases and J gave up 11 bases, with 16 bases separating them. The CDR3 is 13 amino acids. The CDR3, as DNA: TGTGCCAGCAGCTTGGGGGTGGCTGGGGACGCTTTCTTT. Residues: CASSLGVAGDAFF.

The CDR3 here is CASSPGRSIGYTF. CDR3 nucleotides: TGCGCCAGCAGTCCCGGGAGGAGTATAGGCTACACCTTC. The chain carries TRBV23-1 and TRBJ1-2, with D hard to call. TRBV23-1 is an open reading frame whose function is uncertain. CDR3 length: 13 amino acids. Trimming took off 4 bases at V and 8 bases at J, with 14 bases between the two ends.

This chain links TRBV25-1 with TRBJ1-6, with unresolved D. CDR3 length: 14 amino acids. The ends were cut back, 8 bases at V and 10 bases at J, with 18 bases in the middle. The V gene's germline CDR1 is MGHDK and CDR2 SYGVNS. The CDR3 DNA reads as TGTGCCAGCGCCCTGGTTGGGTTTGGGTCACCCCTCCACTTT. Protein product: CASALVGFGSPLHF.

This chain uses TRBV6-6 with TRBJ1-1; D is unresolved. Trimming removed 0 bases at V and 6 bases at J, with 11 bases between. Germline lookup yields CDR1 MNHNY and CDR2 SVGAGI (reference sequence). The CDR3 extends over 14 amino acids. The CDR3 nucleotides are TGTGCCAGCAGTTACTCGAGTCGGGAAGCTGAAGCTTTCTTT. This encodes CASSYSSREAEAFF.

This chain connects TRBV19 to TRBJ2-1; the match to TRBD2 covers 12 bases. The V segment lost 5 bases and the J segment 1 base; nucleotides outside the gene matches: 6. CDR1 and CDR2 from the germline V gene are LNHDA and SQIVND (reference sequence). The CDR3 covers 17 residues. The chain's CDR3 is CASSQGLAGISYNEQFF. The CDR3 DNA follows: TGTGCCAGTAGTCAAGGACTAGCGGGGATTTCCTACAATGAGCAGTTCTTC.

The chain combines TRBV19 with TRBJ2-2; D is unresolved. Trimming took off 1 base at V and 8 bases at J, with 11 bases between the two ends. This CDR3 region has 14 residues. Germline-derived CDR1 and CDR2 are LNHDA and SQIVND (reference sequence). The CDR3 region has the DNA TGTGCCAGTAGTATAGGGATGTTACTGGGGGAGCTGTTTTTT. Translated, it gives CASSIGMLLGELFF.

The chain is built from TRBV5-4 and TRBJ2-1; a weak D match, TRBD1 (7 bases). Looked up from germline, CDR1 is SGHNT and CDR2 is YYREEE (reference sequence). The CDR3 sequence is 15 residues long. Trimming stripped 4 bases from V and 8 bases from J, with 19 bases between. CDR3 nucleotides: TGTGCCAGCAGCACCAGACAGGGAGGTGGCGATGAGCAGTTCTTC. Translation gives CASSTRQGGGDEQFF. Complete variable domain (other parts from reference TRBV5-4 and TRBJ2-1): ETGVTQSPTHLIKTRGQQVTLRCSSQSGHNTVSWYQQALGQGPQFIFQYYREEENGRGNFPPRFSGLQFPNYSSELNVNALELDDSALYLCASSTRQGGGDEQFFGPGTRLTVL.

The rearrangement joins TRBV5-6 to TRBJ2-7; TRBD2 aligns across 10 bases. CDR3 size: 15 residues. Losses at the gene ends were 2 bases for V and 1 base for J; bases not matched to a gene: 3. Germline values: CDR1 SGHDT, CDR2 YYEEEE. The CDR3 nucleotides are TGTGCCAGCAGCTTAACTAGCGGGGTATCCTACGAGCAGTACTTC. This encodes CASSLTSGVSYEQYF.

The rearrangement uses TRBV6-6 and TRBJ2-3; no clear D. The V end lost 7 bases, the J end lost 6 bases, and 14 bases lay between the germline ends. Germline V CDR1 and CDR2: MNHNY, SVGAGI (reference sequence). The CDR3 has 13 residues. The CDR3 coding sequence is TGTGCCAGCAATCGACCTTTAGGGGATACGCAGTATTTT. Its protein product is CASNRPLGDTQYF.